The 24 T cell receptor beta chains listed next were all sequenced from one sample in a study of cytomegalovirus exposure and HLA in healthy donors. Measured with immunoSEQ multiplex PCR; TCRdb has only the in-frame clones, and not every one. The sample carries fewer than 90,000 clones, roughly 95% recorded once. Specimen: PBMCs. These TCRs come from a woman under 30 in good health and CMV-seropositive.

The gene calls are TRBV21-1 and TRBJ2-7; the DNA was not compared with TRBD2, the D call given in the table. TRBV21-1 represents a pseudogene. This CDR3 spans 18 amino acids. The CDR3 DNA reads as TGTGCCAGCAGTTCAGAGGGTAAGAAGGAGATTAGGGTCTACGAGCAGTACTTC. The encoded protein is CASSSEGKKEIRVYEQYF.

This clone was found once. CDR3 in DNA: TGTGCCAGCAGTTTTGTCGGGAGCCATATATACAATGAGCAGTTCTTC. The encoded protein is CASSFVGSHIYNEQFF. The chain carries TRBV27 and TRBJ2-1; D might be TRBD2 (6 bases). V was shortened by 3 bases and J by 4 bases, with 16 bases between the two germline ends. The CDR3 extends over 16 amino acids. Germline values: CDR1 MNHEY, CDR2 SMNVEV (reference sequence).

This rearrangement joins TRBV19 to TRBJ2-1; no firm D call. V lost 2 bases and J 8 bases, leaving 10 bases between the germline ends. The CDR3 is 13 residues long. From germline, CDR1 is LNHDA and CDR2 SQIVND (reference sequence). The CDR3 DNA is TGTGCCAGTAGTATATCCGCAGGTCATGAGCAGTTCTTC. Translated: CASSISAGHEQFF. Based on the CDR3 plus reference TRBV19 and TRBJ2-1, the full variable domain is DGGITQSPKYLFRKEGQNVTLSCEQNLNHDAMYWYRQDPGQGLRLIYYSQIVNDFQKGDIAEGYSVSREKKESFPLTVTSAQKNPTAFYLCASSISAGHEQFFGPGTRLTVL.

The V and J genes are TRBV6-6 and TRBJ2-5; no clear D gene. Trimming stripped 2 bases from V and 2 bases from J, with 9 bases between. Germline V lookup: CDR1 MNHNY, CDR2 SVGAGI (reference sequence). The CDR3 length is 14 residues. The CDR3 DNA sequence: TGTGCCAGCAGTTACCCCGACATACAAGAGACCCAGTACTTC. Translation: CASSYPDIQETQYF.

The J gene is TRBJ2-3, the V gene TRBV7-3; 7 bases agree with TRBD2. Germline assignment: CDR1 SGHTA and CDR2 FQGTGA. This CDR3 contains 17 residues. With 1 base clipped from V and 2 bases from J, the junction kept 9 bases outside the gene matches. CDR3 amino acids: CASSLMGSGRFTDTQYF. CDR3 sequence (DNA): TGTGCCAGCAGCTTAATGGGTAGCGGGCGATTCACAGATACGCAGTATTTT.

This chain's CDR3 is CASSLIASVYNEQFF. CDR3 sequence (DNA): TGTGCCAGCAGCTTAATAGCGTCCGTCTACAATGAGCAGTTCTTC. The chain couples TRBV7-3 to TRBJ2-1, with D possibly being TRBD2 (5 bases). V lost 1 base, J lost 3 bases, and 10 bases lay in between. Germline assignment: CDR1 SGHTA and CDR2 FQGTGA. The length of the CDR3 is 15 residues.

This chain uses TRBV19 with TRBJ1-2, with D possibly matching TRBD1 (5 bases). The CDR3 loop spans 13 amino acids. The V gene's germline CDR1 is LNHDA and CDR2 SQIVND (reference sequence). Trimming cost V 6 bases and J 8 bases, with 16 bases left between them. The CDR3 region is CASSPRLGQGYTF. CDR3 nucleotide sequence: TGTGCCAGTAGCCCACGCCTCGGACAAGGCTACACCTTC.

The gene calls are TRBV7-2 and TRBJ1-2; 9 positions match TRBD1. Per germline, CDR1 SGHTA and CDR2 FQGNSA. The CDR3 consists of 17 residues. The V segment lost 2 bases and the J segment 4 bases; nucleotides outside the gene matches: 11. CDR3 amino acids: CASSLSGIRQGGYGYTF. CDR3 in DNA: TGTGCCAGCAGCTTATCTGGGATTAGACAGGGGGGCTATGGCTACACCTTC.

The rearrangement joins TRBV7-3 to TRBJ1-3; possible D gene TRBD1, 5 bases. The CDR3 is 13 residues long. Trimming shortened V by 2 bases and J by 4 bases, and 6 bases separated the two germline ends. From germline, CDR1 is SGHTA and CDR2 FQGTGA. The CDR3 spells CASSLGAGNTIYF. Written as DNA, the CDR3 is TGTGCCAGCAGCTTAGGGGCGGGAAACACCATATATTTT.

The chain recombines TRBV7-6 with TRBJ2-1, with D unclear. Germline V gene sequence: CDR1 SGHVS, CDR2 FNYEAQ. Trimming removed 4 bases from V and 9 bases from J, with 10 bases in between. CDR3 length: 12 amino acids. CDR3 nucleotide sequence: TGTGCCAGCAGCTCCCTACGGAGTGAGCAGTTCTTC. Protein product: CASSSLRSEQFF.

The chain links TRBV6-5 to TRBJ1-2; D ambiguous. The ends were cut back, 4 bases at V and 4 bases at J, with 10 bases in the middle. Germline values: CDR1 MNHEY, CDR2 SVGAGI. The CDR3 loop spans 13 amino acids. CDR3: CASSSEEPYGYTF. DNA for the CDR3: TGTGCCAGCAGTTCCGAGGAGCCCTATGGCTACACCTTC.

The chain recombines TRBV7-2 with TRBJ2-1; 9 bases are a match to TRBD1. V lost 5 bases, J lost 8 bases, and 4 bases stayed unmatched. Germline V gene sequence: CDR1 SGHTA, CDR2 FQGNSA. The CDR3 has 13 amino acids. CDR3 DNA: TGTGCCAGCAGCCTGGGACAGGGCGATGAGCAGTTCTTC. As protein: CASSLGQGDEQFF.

This chain connects TRBV30 to TRBJ1-5; D not resolved. CDR1 and CDR2 (germline): GTSNPN, SVGIG (reference sequence). Deletions cut 2 bases from V and 6 bases from J, with 11 bases between. This CDR3 spans 13 amino acids. CDR3 DNA: TGTGCCTGGAGTAGCGGGGTTAGTCAGCCCCAGCATTTT. Its protein is CAWSSGVSQPQHF.

The chain recombines TRBV29-1 with TRBJ2-4; 7 bases agree with TRBD2. Trimming removed 5 bases from V and 0 bases from J; junction bases left unmatched: 7. CDR3 size: 15 residues. CDR1 is SQVTM, CDR2 ANQGSEA, per germline. The CDR3 sequence is CSVLFLAEAKNIQYF. The CDR3 DNA is TGCAGCGTTCTCTTCCTAGCGGAAGCCAAAAACATTCAGTACTTC.

The chain employs TRBV5-1 and TRBJ1-6, with 7 bases identical to TRBD1. The CDR3 extends over 14 amino acids. With V trimmed by 4 bases and J by 7 bases, 5 bases remained unmatched. Germline CDR1 SGHRS, CDR2 YFSETQ. CDR3 amino acids: CASSPTQGNSPLHF. CDR3 DNA: TGCGCCAGCAGCCCGACACAGGGGAATTCACCCCTCCACTTT. Combining the CDR3 with reference TRBV5-1 and TRBJ1-6 gives the whole variable domain KAGVTQTPRYLIKTRGQQVTLSCSPISGHRSVSWYQQTPGQGLQFLFEYFSETQRNKGNFPGRFSGRQFSNSRSEMNVSTLELGDSALYLCASSPTQGNSPLHFGNGTRLTVT.

The V call is TRBV19, the J call TRBJ2-3; possible D gene TRBD2, 7 bases. The length of the CDR3 is 15 residues. The germline V gene encodes CDR1 LNHDA and CDR2 SQIVND (reference sequence). The V gene lost 6 bases and the J gene lost 4 bases, with 17 bases spanning the gap. CDR3 sequence: CASRRRGGASDTQYF. CDR3 DNA sequence: TGTGCCAGTAGACGGCGAGGGGGGGCCTCAGATACGCAGTATTTT.

The chain employs TRBV28 and TRBJ1-4, with TRBD1 as a possible D gene (6 bases). This CDR3 comprises 14 residues. Germline lookup yields CDR1 MDHEN and CDR2 SYDVKM. Between the trimmed V and J ends, which lost 6 bases and 6 bases, there was a span of 14 bases. CDR3 region: CASSPTGFDEKLFF. CDR3 sequence (DNA): TGTGCCAGCAGCCCAACAGGGTTTGATGAAAAACTGTTTTTT.

V usage is TRBV5-6 and J usage is TRBJ2-5, with TRBD1 identical over 8 bases. Trimming cost V 2 bases and J 3 bases; bases outside gene matches: 6. Germline CDR1 SGHDT, CDR2 YYEEEE. This CDR3 contains 15 residues. CDR3 DNA sequence: TGTGCCAGCAGCTTACTGACAGGGGACGAAGAGACCCAGTACTTC. Amino acids: CASSLLTGDEETQYF.

The chain is built from TRBV7-2 and TRBJ1-4, with D unresolved. V gave up 3 bases and J gave up 4 bases, with 12 bases separating them. Germline CDR1 reads SGHTA; CDR2 reads FQGNSA. The CDR3 contains 15 residues. CDR3 sequence: CASSFNRGVNEKLFF. In DNA form, the CDR3 reads TGTGCCAGCAGCTTCAATCGCGGGGTTAATGAAAAACTGTTTTTT.

This clone came up once. The V gene is TRBV6-4, the J gene TRBJ2-7, with 10 bases fitting TRBD1. Per the germline V gene, CDR1 is MRHNA and CDR2 is SNTAGT. CDR3 length: 16 residues. V dropped 2 bases and J dropped 5; count of bases not matched to a gene: 9. The CDR3 sequence is CASSDRDRGPLDEQYF. The CDR3 nucleotides are TGTGCCAGCAGTGACCGGGACAGGGGTCCCTTGGACGAGCAGTACTTC.

The DNA for the CDR3 is TGTGCCAGCAGTCAAAGAGGGGGCGCTTGGAACACTGAAGCTTTCTTT. Protein product: CASSQRGGAWNTEAFF. V gene TRBV28 combines with J gene TRBJ1-1, with TRBD1 matching 7 bases. V lost 5 bases and J lost 1; bases outside the gene matches: 10. Per germline, CDR1 MDHEN and CDR2 SYDVKM. The CDR3 is made up of 16 amino acids. Drawing the rest from reference TRBV28 and TRBJ1-1, the complete variable domain is DVKVTQSSRYLVKRTGEKVFLECVQDMDHENMFWYRQDPGLGLRLIYFSYDVKMKEKGDIPEGYSVSREKKERFSLILESASTNQTSMYLCASSQRGGAWNTEAFFGQGTRLTVV.

The chain recombines TRBV28 with TRBJ1-2, with D maybe TRBD1 (6 bases). This CDR3 region has 14 residues. V was trimmed by 5 bases and J by 5 bases, leaving 15 bases between them. The V gene's germline CDR1 is MDHEN and CDR2 SYDVKM. CDR3 protein: CASSLPGTSYGYTF. The CDR3 region has the DNA TGTGCCAGCAGTCTCCCTGGGACATCTTATGGCTACACCTTC.

This sequence joins TRBV4-2 and TRBJ2-7; 13 nucleotides match TRBD2. J was trimmed by 5 bases and V by 1 base; bases with no gene match: 11. Germline CDR1 reads LGHNA; CDR2 reads YNFKEQ. The CDR3 totals 18 residues. The CDR3 here is CASSQGTSGRVGHHEQYF. CDR3 DNA: TGTGCCAGCAGCCAAGGTACTAGCGGGAGGGTGGGCCACCACGAGCAGTACTTC.

The chain uses TRBV19 and TRBJ1-1; 7 positions match TRBD1. The germline gives CDR1 LNHDA, CDR2 SQIVND (reference sequence). V lost 3 bases to trimming and J lost 2 bases; unmatched junction nucleotides: 6. The CDR3 runs to 15 residues. The CDR3 loop is CASSIGTALNTEAFF. CDR3 bases: TGTGCCAGTAGTATCGGGACAGCCCTTAACACTGAAGCTTTCTTT.